The clone carrying this T cell receptor beta chain was picked up a small number of times. TCRdb re-called the 5' RACE reads through MiXCR, storing one row per CDR3 protein. The top ten clones hold 6% to 8% of a sample with 95,000 to 100,000 distinct CDR3 sequences, around 17% of them seen once. The data derive from a study of T cells of healthy individuals. V gave up 5 bases and J gave up 3 bases, with 13 bases separating them. Germline CDR1 and CDR2: MNHEY and SVGEGT. The CDR3 has 15 residues. The receptor's source is a human donor in good health. J is TRBJ2-2 and V is TRBV6-2 or TRBV6-3, with D maybe TRBD1 (5 bases). This chain's CDR3 is CASSTGFEDTGELFF. DNA of the CDR3: TGTGCCAGCAGTACAGGCTTTGAGGACACCGGGGAGCTGTTTTTT.